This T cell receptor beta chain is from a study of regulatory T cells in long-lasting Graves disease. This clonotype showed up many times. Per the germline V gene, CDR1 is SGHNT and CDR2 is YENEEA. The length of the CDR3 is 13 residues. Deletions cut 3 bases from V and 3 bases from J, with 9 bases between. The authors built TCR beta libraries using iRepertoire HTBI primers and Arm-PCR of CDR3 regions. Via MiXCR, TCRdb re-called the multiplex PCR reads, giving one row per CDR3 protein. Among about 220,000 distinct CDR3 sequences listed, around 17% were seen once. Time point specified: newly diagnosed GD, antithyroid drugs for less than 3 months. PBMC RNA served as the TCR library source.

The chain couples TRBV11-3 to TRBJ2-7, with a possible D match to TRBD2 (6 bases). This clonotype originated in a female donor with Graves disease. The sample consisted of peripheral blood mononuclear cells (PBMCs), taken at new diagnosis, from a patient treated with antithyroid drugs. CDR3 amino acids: CASSLGLLYEQYF. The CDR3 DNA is TGTGCCAGCAGCTTGGGACTCCTCTACGAGCAGTACTTC.